The subject of this entry is one T cell receptor beta chain. Its antigen is unidentified. Russia was home to the donors, healthy Caucasian individuals aged roughly 6 to 95. The sample comes from a study of blood T cells in healthy people across ages. Study-level findings and limits: Calculation of diversity from one million T cells yielded estimates considered to be underestimates. The donors' CMV status was not determined, possibly confounding changes in expanded clonotypes.

Trimming left V 1 base short and J 1 base short, with 8 bases between. The germline V gene encodes CDR1 LNHDA and CDR2 SQIVND (reference sequence). The CDR3 runs 15 residues. Next came a second PCR, run for roughly 6 to 11 cycles, which used a sample-barcoded 5' primer along with a J-beta primer mix. Every sample produced at least 3 million CDR3-containing paired-end reads. In TCRdb, the 5' RACE reads were re-called with MiXCR into one record per CDR3 protein. The sample records around 1,600,000 distinct CDR3 sequences, roughly 43% being singletons. This rearrangement joins TRBV19 to TRBJ1-5; D is unresolved. This sequence was found in a young woman in good health. The sequenced sample consisted of blood. The CDR3: CASSIAGISNQPQHF. CDR3 DNA: TGTGCCAGTAGTATAGCGGGTATAAGCAATCAGCCCCAGCATTTT. The entire variable domain, with the rest obtained from reference TRBV19 and TRBJ1-5, is as follows: DGGITQSPKYLFRKEGQNVTLSCEQNLNHDAMYWYRQDPGQGLRLIYYSQIVNDFQKGDIAEGYSVSREKKESFPLTVTSAQKNPTAFYLCASSIAGISNQPQHFGDGTRLSIL.